The source of this T cell receptor beta chain is a study of T-cell reconstitution after alpha-beta-depleted transplantation in children. This clonotype was detected ten times or more. A TCRbeta library incorporating unique molecular identifiers was prepared. From the PCR reads, TCRdb called clonotypes with MiXCR, one entry per CDR3 protein. This sample yields some 280,000 distinct CDR3 sequences, of which more than 9% are seen a single time; around a tenth belongs to the top ten. The CDR3 consists of 16 residues. Trimming shortened V by 11 bases and J by 0 bases, and 19 bases separated the two germline ends. The germline gives CDR1 MNHEY, CDR2 SVGAGI.

The clonotype was recovered from a human donor who donated a stem cell graft to a child with SCID. The gene calls are TRBV6-5 and TRBJ2-2; D is perhaps TRBD1 (6 bases). The sequences come from PBMCs from the stem cell graft donor, collected from the stem cell graft. This CDR3 is CAGRPGQTSNTGELFF. The CDR3 DNA follows: TGTGCCGGAAGACCGGGACAAACTTCGAACACCGGGGAGCTGTTTTTT.